A selection of T cell receptor beta chains follows, all from one sample in a study of CD8+ T cells in alopecia areata. Here immunoSEQ multiplex PCR was the method, and the copy in TCRdb shows in-frame clones only, minus some. The data hold some 200,000 clones, with 45% to 75% observed a single time. Sequenced material: CD4+ T cells sorted from blood, taken at week 4, from a patient treated with tofacitinib. These receptor sequences come from a human donor with alopecia areata. Each CDR3 is given with its conserved first and last residue. D genes are given only for firm matches. Some rows have no size entry. The others give once, few or many, or a class for an expanded clone.

abundance	v_gene	d_gene	j_gene	CDR3nt	CDR3aa
few	TRBV7-2	-	TRBJ2-3	TGTGCCAGCAGGCAGACAGCCAGCACAGATACGCAGTATTTT	CASRQTASTDTQYF
-	TRBV19	-	TRBJ1-5	TGTGCCAGTACAAACCAGGGACCTTTCAATCAGCCCCAGCATTTT	CASTNQGPFNQPQHF
-	TRBV19	-	TRBJ1-5	TGTGCCAGTAGCGGGACCATAAATCAGCCCCAGCATTTT	CASSGTINQPQHF
-	TRBV10-3	TRBD1	TRBJ2-1	TGTGCCATCAGTGAAGGGACAGGGAATAGGAATGAGCAGTTCTTC	CAISEGTGNRNEQFF
few	TRBV7-9	TRBD1	TRBJ1-6	TGTGCCAGCAGCTACGACAGGGAGGGTTCACCCCTCCACTTT	CASSYDREGSPLHF
few	TRBV11-1	TRBD2	TRBJ2-1	TGTGCCAGCAGCTTATCCGTAGCGGGACTGTCCTACAATGAGCAGTTCTTC	CASSLSVAGLSYNEQFF
-	TRBV18	-	TRBJ1-4	TGTGCCAGCTCCCCCGATGAAAAACTGTTTTTT	CASSPDEKLFF
-	TRBV7-2	TRBD2	TRBJ2-7	TGTGCCAGCAGCTCTACGCGGGGGTACGAGCAGTACTTC	CASSSTRGYEQYF
-	TRBV29-1	-	TRBJ1-2	TGCAGCGTTGCGGTTGTGGTGTATGGCTACACCTTC	CSVAVVVYGYTF
few	TRBV7-2	TRBD1	TRBJ1-2	TGTGCCAGCAGCGGACAGGGGATCTATGGCTACACCTTC	CASSGQGIYGYTF
-	TRBV7-9	-	TRBJ2-3	TGTGCCAGCAGCTTGAACGGGGGAGCCCGGTATTTT	CASSLNGGARYF
-	TRBV29-1	TRBD1	TRBJ2-7	TGCAGCGTTGCCTCAGGACAGGGGATTTCGCAGTACTTC	CSVASGQGISQYF
-	TRBV2	-	TRBJ2-5	TGTGCCAGCAGCCCGTGGGGAGAAGAGACCCAGTACTTC	CASSPWGEETQYF
-	TRBV18	-	TRBJ1-6	TGTGCCAGCTCACCAATGGACAGCAATTCACCCCTCCACTTT	CASSPMDSNSPLHF
-	TRBV4-1	-	TRBJ2-5	TGCGCCAGCAGCCCACAGGGGACTAACCAAGAGACCCAGTACTTC	CASSPQGTNQETQYF
few	TRBV30	TRBD2	TRBJ2-7	TGTGCCTGCCTGACTAGCGGGGGTGGCTACGAGCAGTACTTC	CACLTSGGGYEQYF
few	TRBV30	-	TRBJ2-1	TGTGCCTGGAGTCTCTTAGCGGAAAATGAGCAGTTCTTC	CAWSLLAENEQFF
-	TRBV29-1	TRBD2	TRBJ2-5	TGCAGCGGACTAGCGGGGGAGGAGACCCAGTACTTC	CSGLAGEETQYF
-	TRBV29-1	-	TRBJ1-4	TGCAGCGTTGAAAATTCAGGCGATGAAAAACTGTTTTTT	CSVENSGDEKLFF
-	TRBV27	-	TRBJ1-1	TGTGCCAGCCGGGCCCTCCGAGGACTCTCACTCACTGAAGCTTTCTTT	CASRALRGLSLTEAFF
few	TRBV27	-	TRBJ1-2	TGTGCCAGCAGTTCCTGGAGATGGGGGGAAGGGGACTATGGCTACACCTTC	CASSSWRWGEGDYGYTF
-	TRBV19	TRBD1	TRBJ2-2	TGTGCCAGTAGTATAGCCCGACAGGGCGGAGGCACCGGGGAGCTGTTTTTT	CASSIARQGGGTGELFF
-	TRBV28	-	TRBJ1-5	TGTGCCAGCAGTCTAACCCTGACCCAGAGCCAGCCCCAGCATTTT	CASSLTLTQSQPQHF
-	TRBV25-1	-	TRBJ1-6	TGTGCCAGCGGCCCCGGTTTGACAGTTTATAATTCACCCCTCCACTTT	CASGPGLTVYNSPLHF
once	TRBV6-1	-	TRBJ1-6	TGTGCCAGCAGTGAATGGCCTAATTACAATTCACCCCTCCACTTT	CASSEWPNYNSPLHF